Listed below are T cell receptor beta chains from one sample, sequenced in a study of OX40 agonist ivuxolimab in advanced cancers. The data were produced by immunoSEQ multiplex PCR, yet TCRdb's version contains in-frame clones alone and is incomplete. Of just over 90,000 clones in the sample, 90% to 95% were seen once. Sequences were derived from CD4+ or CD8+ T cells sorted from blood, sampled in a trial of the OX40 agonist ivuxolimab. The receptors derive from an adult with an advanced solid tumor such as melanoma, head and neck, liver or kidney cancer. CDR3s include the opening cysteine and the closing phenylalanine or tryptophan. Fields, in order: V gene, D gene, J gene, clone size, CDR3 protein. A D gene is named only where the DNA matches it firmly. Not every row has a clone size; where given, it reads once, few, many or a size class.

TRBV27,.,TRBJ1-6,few,CASNHRGSSWPLHF
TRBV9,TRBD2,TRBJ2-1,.,CASSSASGRYEQFF
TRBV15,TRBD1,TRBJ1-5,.,CATSKDRFEPQHF
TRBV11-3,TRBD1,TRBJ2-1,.,CASSDRGLYNEQFF
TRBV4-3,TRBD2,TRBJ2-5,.,CASSQGLAGVVETQYF
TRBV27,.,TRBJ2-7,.,CASSFVHGPYEQYF
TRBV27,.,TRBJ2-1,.,CASSLGSYNEQFF
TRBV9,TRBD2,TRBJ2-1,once,CASSVDVSGGYNEQFF
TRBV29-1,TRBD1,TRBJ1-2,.,CSVEREDRDYGYTF
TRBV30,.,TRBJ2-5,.,CAWSVILEQETQYF
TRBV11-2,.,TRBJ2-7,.,CASSFDGYEQYF
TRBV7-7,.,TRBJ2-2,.,CASSESTRGASTGELFF
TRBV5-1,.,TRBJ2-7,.,CASSDAYEQYF
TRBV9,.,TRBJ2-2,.,CASSRKLSGELFF
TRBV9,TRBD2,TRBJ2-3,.,CASSVEPGTSGTDTQYF
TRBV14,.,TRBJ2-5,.,CASRQGGETQYF
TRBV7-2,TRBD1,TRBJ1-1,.,CASSSDRGRVTEAFF
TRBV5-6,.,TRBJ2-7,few,CASSSALLEQYF
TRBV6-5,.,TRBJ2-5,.,CASSYQGLPGETQYF
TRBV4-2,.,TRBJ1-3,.,CASSQDPGVGNTIYF
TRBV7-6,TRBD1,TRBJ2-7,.,CASGTGYEQYF
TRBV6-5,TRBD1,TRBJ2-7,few,CASMPGQGSYEQYF
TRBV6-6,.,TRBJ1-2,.,CASSYYPGTGHTF
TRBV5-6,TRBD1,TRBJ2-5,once,CASQTGGSETQYF
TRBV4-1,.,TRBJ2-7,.,CASSQEEGGYEQYF
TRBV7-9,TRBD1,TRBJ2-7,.,CASATGQLSYEQYF
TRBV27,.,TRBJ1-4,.,CASSLFRSPNEKLFF
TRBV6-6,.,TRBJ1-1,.,CASSYGPEAFF
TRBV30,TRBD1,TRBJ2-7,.,CAWSVFRDREPYEQYF
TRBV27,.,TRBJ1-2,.,CASSTRTAPLYGYTF
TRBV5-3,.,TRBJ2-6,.,CARIWESGANVLTF
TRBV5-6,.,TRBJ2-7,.,CASSGGLTTYYEQYF
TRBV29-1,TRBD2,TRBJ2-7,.,CSVEGLRLRGAENYEQYF
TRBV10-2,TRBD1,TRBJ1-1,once,CASLSLPGQGEGDTEAFF
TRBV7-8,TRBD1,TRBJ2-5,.,CASSFQRQGAFKETQYF
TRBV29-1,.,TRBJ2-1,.,CSVPSSYNEQFF
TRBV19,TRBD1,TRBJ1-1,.,CASSKTGANMNTEAFF
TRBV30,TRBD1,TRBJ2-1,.,CAWDEMGQPFYNEQFF
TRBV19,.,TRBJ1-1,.,CASSTYAGRSNTEAFF
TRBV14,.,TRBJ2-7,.,CASSPPYEQYF
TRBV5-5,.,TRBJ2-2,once,CASTPALFNTGELFF
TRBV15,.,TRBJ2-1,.,CATSRGEVNEQFF
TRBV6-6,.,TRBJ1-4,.,CASAASNEKLFF
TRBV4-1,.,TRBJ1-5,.,CASSQEGGPGRPQHF
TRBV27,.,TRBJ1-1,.,CASSFSTSNTEAFF
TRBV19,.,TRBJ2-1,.,CASSLPGEAFYNEQFF
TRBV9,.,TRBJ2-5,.,CASSVAGRKETQYF
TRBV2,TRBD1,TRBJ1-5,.,CASNLGGGQPQHF